This T cell receptor beta chain emerged from a study of somatic mutations in cytotoxic T cells in rheumatoid arthritis. Turning to the study itself: Patient blood, roughly 33 ml in EDTA, was obtained immediately after diagnosis and prior to the start of any treatment. Certain T-cell populations stained with V beta antibodies were FACS-sorted to nearly 100% purity, and V beta1+ cells were TCRB-sequenced.

Germline trimming cut 4 bases from V and 7 bases from J; bases unmatched to any gene: 11. Germline lookup yields CDR1 SGDLS and CDR2 YYNGEE. CDR3 length: 14 residues. The table came from immunoSEQ multiplex PCR; TCRdb's copy has only in-frame clones and leaves some out. Of roughly 4,200 clones in the sample, about nine tenths are singletons; the top ten hold about 29%. This clone was counted once. Sequencing input: CD8+ T cells sorted from blood. The chain links TRBV9 to TRBJ2-7, with TRBD2 matching over 7 bases. The receptor comes from a woman in her seventies with rheumatoid arthritis. The CDR3 loop reads CASSPHGEGGEQYF. CDR3 sequence (DNA): TGTGCCAGCAGCCCCCACGGGGAGGGAGGTGAGCAGTACTTC.